Below are 17 T cell receptor beta chains sequenced from a single sample in a study of identical twins. TCRdb re-called the 5' RACE reads with MiXCR, one entry per CDR3 protein. The top ten clones hold more than 5% of a sample with roughly 240,000 distinct CDR3 sequences, approximately 8% of them seen once. The data also belong to a second study, concerning yellow fever vaccine responses in identical twins.

The sample was CD8+ T cells sorted from blood. The origin of the receptors is a woman aged 18 to 35 in good health.

Points on this clonotype: A read error may account for a junction end that differs from germline. Here the CDR3 reads CSSSPGGYEQFF. The CDR3 DNA is TGTTCCAGCAGTCCAGGGGGTTATGAGCAGTTCTTC. This chain links TRBV28 with TRBJ2-1; 7 nucleotides align to TRBD1. CDR1 MDHEN and CDR2 SYDVKM come from the germline V gene. There are 12 residues in the CDR3.

In this sample, this clonotype turned up a few times. The chain combines TRBV6-9 with TRBJ2-3; 10 bases map to TRBD2. This CDR3 has 15 amino acids. V lost 2 bases, J lost 5 bases, and 4 bases stayed unmatched. Per the germline V gene, CDR1 is MNHGY and CDR2 is SVAAGI. The CDR3 sequence: CASSYTAGGVDTQYF. CDR3 sequence (DNA): TGTGCCAGCAGTTATACAGCGGGGGGGGTAGATACGCAGTATTTT.

The CDR3 region is CASSLLVNTEAFF. The CDR3 DNA reads TGTGCCAGCAGCTTGCTGGTTAACACTGAAGCTTTCTTT. The genes are TRBV11-3 and TRBJ1-1; D is unresolved. Trimming shortened V by 3 bases and J by 2 bases, and 7 bases separated the two germline ends. CDR1 is SGHNT, CDR2 YENEEA, per germline. The CDR3 length is 13 residues. The entire variable domain, with the rest obtained from reference TRBV11-3 and TRBJ1-1, is as follows: EAGVVQSPRYKIIEKKQPVAFWCNPISGHNTLYWYLQNLGQGPELLIRYENEEAVDDSQLPKDRFSAERLKGVDSTLKIQPAELGDSAVYLCASSLLVNTEAFFGQGTRLTVV.

The chain is built from TRBV6-5 and TRBJ2-1; 9 bases are shared with TRBD2. This CDR3 comprises 15 residues. Germline CDR1 MNHEY, CDR2 SVGAGI. Trimming removed 4 bases from V and 4 bases from J; junction bases left unmatched: 5. CDR3 sequence reads: CASSSLAGSYNEQFF. CDR3 in DNA: TGTGCCAGCAGTTCTCTAGCGGGGTCGTACAATGAGCAGTTCTTC.

This chain uses TRBV20-1 with TRBJ2-3; D ambiguous. The CDR3 is 14 amino acids. Trimming removed 6 bases at V and 0 bases at J, with 13 bases between. Germline V gene sequence: CDR1 DFQATT, CDR2 SNEGSKA (reference sequence). Written as DNA, the CDR3 is TGCAGTGCAGGGCCGGACCACAGCACAGATACGCAGTATTTT. Translation gives CSAGPDHSTDTQYF.

The J gene is TRBJ2-7, the V gene TRBV4-1; a possible D gene is TRBD1 (5 bases). This CDR3 is 13 amino acids long. V was shortened by 1 base and J by 2 bases, with 6 bases between the two germline ends. Germline assignment: CDR1 MGHRA and CDR2 YSYEKL. The CDR3 DNA reads TGCGCCAGCAGCCAAGTAGGGGCCTACGAGCAGTACGTC. Its translation is CASSQVGAYEQYV.

This rearrangement joins TRBV27 to TRBJ2-1; D possibly corresponds to TRBD1 (5 bases). Trimming cost V 2 bases and J 4 bases, with 9 bases left between them. This CDR3 region has 14 residues. Germline lookup yields CDR1 MNHEY and CDR2 SMNVEV (reference sequence). The CDR3 DNA is TGTGCCAGCAGTTTAGCCGACAGTTACAATGAGCAGTTCTTC. Its translation is CASSLADSYNEQFF.

This clonotype has ten or more counts. The J gene is TRBJ2-5, the V gene TRBV3-1; TRBD2 agrees at 12 bases. Germline V lookup: CDR1 LGHDT, CDR2 YNNKEL (reference sequence). Trimming took 0 bases from V and 2 from J; bases not matched to a gene: 16. This CDR3 is built from 21 residues. The CDR3 loop is CASSQDITSGRHATQQETQYF. DNA for the CDR3: TGTGCCAGCAGCCAAGATATCACTAGCGGGAGGCACGCGACCCAACAAGAGACCCAGTACTTC.

This clonotype was counted many times. The CDR3 nucleotides read TGCGCCAGCAGCCCAGCGGGGGCGGGTAATGAGCAGTTCTTC. This encodes CASSPAGAGNEQFF. V gene TRBV4-1 combines with J gene TRBJ2-1, with TRBD2 identical over 8 bases. Germline loops: CDR1 MGHRA, CDR2 YSYEKL. This CDR3 is built from 14 residues. The V and J ends lost 4 bases and 7 bases, in that order; junction bases with no gene match: 6.

V usage is TRBV9 and J usage is TRBJ1-1, with D unclear. Germline-derived CDR1 and CDR2 are SGDLS and YYNGEE. The CDR3 runs to 12 residues. Trimming took 0 bases from V and 5 from J, leaving 5 bases between them. CDR3 nucleotides: TGTGCCAGCAGCGTAGACAGTACTGAAGCTTTCTTT. Its translation is CASSVDSTEAFF. Full variable domain (rest looked up from reference TRBV9 and TRBJ1-1): DSGVTQTPKHLITATGQRVTLRCSPRSGDLSVYWYQQSLDQGLQFLIQYYNGEERAKGNILERFSAQQFPDLHSELNLSSLELGDSALYFCASSVDSTEAFFGQGTRLTVV.

V usage is TRBV6-2 or TRBV6-3 and J usage is TRBJ2-2, with D possibly being TRBD1 (6 bases). Germline CDR1 and CDR2: MNHEY and SVGEGT. V lost 8 bases and J lost 8, with 21 bases in between. The CDR3 is made up of 15 amino acids. The CDR3 DNA reads TGTGCCAGCGCCCCGTGGTGGGGGCCGAGTGGGGAGCTGTTTTTT. Translation gives CASAPWWGPSGELFF.

The sample holds many counts of this clonotype. The genes are TRBV28 and TRBJ1-5; no clear D gene. The CDR3 has 14 residues. Trimming pared 6 bases from V and 0 bases from J, leaving 9 bases between. Per the germline V gene, CDR1 is MDHEN and CDR2 is SYDVKM. CDR3 protein: CASSFRYSNQPQHF. The CDR3 DNA follows: TGTGCCAGCAGCTTCAGATATAGCAATCAGCCCCAGCATTTT.

This clonotype occurred a few times. The CDR3 DNA sequence: TGTGCCAGCAGACCGATCGGGGGGCCCACAGATACGCAGTATTTT. Its translation is CASRPIGGPTDTQYF. The chain combines TRBV12-3 or TRBV12-4 with TRBJ2-3, with D possibly being TRBD2 (7 bases). The CDR3 runs to 15 residues. The V gene lost 6 bases and the J gene lost 2 bases, with 15 bases spanning the gap.

This clonotype came up a few times. The V call is TRBV20-1, the J call TRBJ2-7; D uncertain. The CDR3 loop spans 14 amino acids. Trimming pared 0 bases from V and 2 bases from J, leaving 11 bases between. CDR1 and CDR2 (germline): DFQATT, SNEGSKA (reference sequence). For the CDR3, the DNA is TGCAGTGCTAGAGATACGAAGCGAACCTACGAGCAGTACTTC. As protein: CSARDTKRTYEQYF.

The rearrangement links TRBV28 to TRBJ2-2, with 9 bases fitting TRBD1. The trim removed 8 bases at V and 1 base at J, leaving 5 bases unmatched. Per the germline V gene, CDR1 is MDHEN and CDR2 is SYDVKM. CDR3 length equals 15 residues. CDR3 in DNA: TGTGCCAGCTTACCGACAGGGGGGAACACCGGGGAGCTGTTTTTT. As protein: CASLPTGGNTGELFF. Looking up the rest from reference TRBV28 and TRBJ2-2 gives the full variable domain: DVKVTQSSRYLVKRTGEKVFLECVQDMDHENMFWYRQDPGLGLRLIYFSYDVKMKEKGDIPEGYSVSREKKERFSLILESASTNQTSMYLCASLPTGGNTGELFFGEGSRLTVL.

The chain joins TRBV14 to TRBJ2-1, with D hard to call. Deletions cut 3 bases from V and 5 bases from J, with 14 bases between. Germline values: CDR1 SGHDN, CDR2 FVKESK. This CDR3 comprises 15 residues. CDR3 region: CASSHPPAVHNEQFF. DNA of the CDR3: TGTGCCAGCAGCCATCCCCCGGCCGTGCACAATGAGCAGTTCTTC. The variable domain in full, with the rest retrieved from reference TRBV14 and TRBJ2-1, is EAGVTQFPSHSVIEKGQTVTLRCDPISGHDNLYWYRRVMGKEIKFLLHFVKESKQDESGMPNNRFLAERTGGTYSTLKVQPAELEDSGVYFCASSHPPAVHNEQFFGPGTRLTVL.

The gene calls are TRBV5-5 and TRBJ2-3; D gene uncertain. This CDR3 region has 13 residues. CDR1 is SGHKS and CDR2 is YYEKEE in the germline V gene (reference sequence). Trimming cost V 0 bases and J 6 bases, with 8 bases left between them. The CDR3 DNA follows: TGTGCCAGCAGCTTGGTTTTGATTGATACGCAGTATTTT. Translated, it gives CASSLVLIDTQYF.